These 27 T cell receptor beta chains share one sample of origin, sequenced in a study of cytomegalovirus exposure and HLA in healthy donors. Primers included in the PCR were 60 Vbeta and 13 Jbeta primers. Method: immunoSEQ multiplex PCR; TCRdb's copy keeps in-frame clones and lacks some. The table lists about 94,000 clones, over 65% of them singletons. The specimen was PBMCs. These TCRs come from a human donor in good health.

The genes are TRBV7-3 and TRBJ2-2; 8 nucleotides align to TRBD1. The J segment lost 5 bases and the V segment lost 5 bases, leaving 1 base of the junction unmatched. CDR1 is SGHTA, CDR2 FQGTGA, per germline. CDR3 size: 13 residues. CDR3: CASSRQGTGELFF. CDR3 DNA sequence: TGTGCCAGCAGCAGACAGGGGACCGGGGAGCTGTTTTTT.

This clone showed up just once. The CDR3 reads CASSLESGQPPPIQYF. CDR3 bases: TGTGCCAGCAGCTTAGAATCTGGGCAGCCCCCTCCCATTCAGTACTTC. The chain uses TRBV7-9 and TRBJ2-4; D is uncertain. The CDR3 is 16 amino acids. Between the trimmed V and J ends, which lost 1 base and 9 bases, there was a span of 19 bases. The germline gives CDR1 SEHNR, CDR2 FQNEAQ (reference sequence).

The rearrangement uses TRBV6-1 and TRBJ2-3; 12 bases agree with TRBD2. From germline, CDR1 is MNHNS and CDR2 SASEGT. The length of the CDR3 is 16 residues. Trimming at V came to 3 bases and at J to 2 bases, leaving 3 bases not matched to a gene. The CDR3 loop is CASSETSGSPTDTQYF. The CDR3 DNA sequence: TGTGCCAGCAGTGAGACTAGCGGGAGTCCCACAGATACGCAGTATTTT.

V gene TRBV6-5 combines with J gene TRBJ2-7; 13 nucleotides align to TRBD2. The CDR3 spans 15 residues. Looked up from germline, CDR1 is MNHEY and CDR2 is SVGAGI. V was clipped by 5 bases and J by 2 bases; unmatched bases: 3. The CDR3 sequence: CASSRTSGGPYEQYF. As DNA, the CDR3 is TGTGCCAGCAGTCGGACTAGCGGGGGCCCCTACGAGCAGTACTTC.

J is TRBJ2-5 and V is TRBV7-9; 13 positions match TRBD2. The CDR3 has 15 residues. Germline V gene data show CDR1 as SEHNR and CDR2 as FQNEAQ (reference sequence). The V segment lost 5 bases and the J segment 5 bases; nucleotides outside the gene matches: 5. The CDR3 reads CASSSGLAGDETQYF. CDR3 coding DNA: TGTGCCAGCAGCAGTGGACTAGCGGGAGATGAGACCCAGTACTTC.

The V call is TRBV18, the J call TRBJ2-7; tentative D call: TRBD1 (6 bases). From germline, CDR1 is KGHSH and CDR2 LQKENI. V lost 6 bases and J lost 4, with 22 bases in between. The length of the CDR3 is 16 residues. The CDR3 reads CASSLSGTTSLYEQYF. As DNA, the CDR3 is TGTGCCAGCTCTCTTTCCGGGACAACATCCTTATACGAGCAGTACTTC. Using reference TRBV18 and TRBJ2-7 for the parts outside the CDR3, the full variable domain is NAGVMQNPRHLVRRRGQEARLRCSPMKGHSHVYWYRQLPEEGLKFMVYLQKENIIDESGMPKERFSAEFPKEGPSILRIQQVVRGDSAAYFCASSLSGTTSLYEQYFGPGTRLTVT.

The chain is built from TRBV4-2 and TRBJ1-5, with TRBD1 matching over 8 bases. V gave up 0 bases and J gave up 8 bases; unmatched junction bases: 9. The CDR3 loop spans 16 amino acids. Germline CDR1 reads LGHNA; CDR2 reads YNFKEQ. CDR3 nucleotides: TGTGCCAGCAGCCAAGATCGGGGGGCAGGGGGCAAGCCCCAGCATTTT. This codes for CASSQDRGAGGKPQHF.

The rearrangement links TRBV4-3 to TRBJ1-3; 8 bases agree with TRBD1. CDR1 and CDR2 from the germline V gene are LGHNA and YSLEER. The V segment lost 4 bases and the J segment 2 bases; nucleotides outside the gene matches: 10. CDR3 size: 17 residues. The CDR3 sequence is CASSPGRTGWTGNTIYF. CDR3 nucleotide sequence: TGCGCCAGCAGCCCTGGACGGACAGGGTGGACTGGAAACACCATATATTTT.

The sample holds a few counts of this clone. The chain couples TRBV6-1 to TRBJ1-4, with D perhaps matching TRBD1 (5 bases). Germline CDR1 reads MNHNS; CDR2 reads SASEGT. CDR3 length: 14 residues. Trimming cost V 6 bases and J 8 bases, with 16 bases left between them. Here the CDR3 reads CASRSWGRGEKLFF. CDR3 nucleotide sequence: TGTGCCAGCAGGAGCTGGGGGAGGGGCGAAAAACTGTTTTTT.

The chain couples TRBV28 to TRBJ2-2; D is perhaps TRBD1 (7 bases). V gave up 6 bases and J gave up 4 bases, with 15 bases separating them. The CDR3 consists of 15 residues. CDR1 and CDR2 (germline): MDHEN, SYDVKM. The CDR3 is CASSPYRGGTGELFF. In nucleotides, the CDR3 is TGTGCCAGCAGCCCCTACAGGGGAGGCACCGGGGAGCTGTTTTTT.

The chain links TRBV6-5 to TRBJ1-1; a weak D match, TRBD1 (5 bases). Germline CDR1 is MNHEY and CDR2 is SVGAGI. Trimming left V 5 bases short and J 4 bases short, with 17 bases between. This CDR3 comprises 15 residues. CDR3 bases: TGTGCCAGCAGTCCCCAGGGCAGGGTTGGCACTGAAGCTTTCTTT. This encodes CASSPQGRVGTEAFF.

The V gene is TRBV5-1, the J gene TRBJ1-1; no reliable D call. The V gene lost 1 base and the J gene lost 1 base, with 8 bases spanning the gap. Germline lookup yields CDR1 SGHRS and CDR2 YFSETQ. This CDR3 region has 14 residues. CDR3 sequence (DNA): TGCGCCAGCAGCTTGAATACAGCGAACACTGAAGCTTTCTTT. Its translation: CASSLNTANTEAFF.

The chain couples TRBV7-2 to TRBJ2-1; 8 bases match TRBD2. Germline CDR1 and CDR2: SGHTA and FQGNSA. J was trimmed by 6 bases and V by 4 bases; bases with no gene match: 11. The CDR3 spans 16 residues. The CDR3 reads CASSYLISGAFNEQFF. The CDR3 DNA sequence: TGTGCCAGCAGCTACCTTATTAGCGGGGCCTTCAATGAGCAGTTCTTC.

There are a few counts of this clone. This chain joins TRBV28 and TRBJ1-2; D not resolved. The CDR3 has 11 amino acids. CDR1 MDHEN and CDR2 SYDVKM come from the germline V gene. Trimming cost V 5 bases and J 8 bases, with 9 bases left between them. CDR3 coding DNA: TGTGCCAGCAGTGAAACCTACGGCTACACCTTC. As protein: CASSETYGYTF.

V usage is TRBV7-9 and J usage is TRBJ2-1; 8 bases match TRBD1. V lost 0 bases and J lost 4; bases outside the gene matches: 5. CDR1 and CDR2 (germline): SEHNR, FQNEAQ (reference sequence). The CDR3 runs to 16 residues. The CDR3 DNA follows: TGTGCCAGCAGCTTAGCTGGACAGGGCCCTTACAATGAGCAGTTCTTC. It codes for CASSLAGQGPYNEQFF.

This clone appeared once. V and J are TRBV19 and TRBJ1-5; 9 bases agree with TRBD1. Trimming cost V 7 bases and J 4 bases; bases outside gene matches: 14. Per germline, CDR1 LNHDA and CDR2 SQIVND (reference sequence). The CDR3 runs 17 residues. The CDR3 spells CASIAGTGSLRNQPQHF. The CDR3 DNA reads as TGTGCCAGTATAGCGGGGACAGGGTCCCTACGAAATCAGCCCCAGCATTTT. Using reference TRBV19 and TRBJ1-5 for the parts outside the CDR3, the full variable domain is DGGITQSPKYLFRKEGQNVTLSCEQNLNHDAMYWYRQDPGQGLRLIYYSQIVNDFQKGDIAEGYSVSREKKESFPLTVTSAQKNPTAFYLCASIAGTGSLRNQPQHFGDGTRLSIL.

The chain joins TRBV4-2 to TRBJ2-3; the match to TRBD1 covers 10 bases. Germline lookup yields CDR1 LGHNA and CDR2 YNFKEQ. After removal of 3 bases from V and 3 bases from J, the junction contained 6 bases not matched to a gene. This CDR3 contains 16 residues. The CDR3 is CASSQATGGSTDTQYF. The DNA of the CDR3 is TGTGCCAGCAGCCAGGCGACAGGGGGCTCGACAGATACGCAGTATTTT.

This sequence joins TRBV2 and TRBJ2-1; 10 nucleotides agree with TRBD1. CDR1 SNHLY and CDR2 FYNNEI come from the germline V gene. Germline trimming cut 6 bases from V and 3 bases from J; bases unmatched to any gene: 5. The CDR3 loop spans 15 amino acids. The CDR3 loop reads CASRRQGALYNEQFF. The CDR3 DNA follows: TGTGCCAGCAGGCGACAGGGGGCTCTCTACAATGAGCAGTTCTTC.

A word on this clone: No DNA is shown, since the ends of the CDR3 on it are uncertain; the CDR3 is the one TCRdb lists. This CDR3 reads CASRVGTGSKYF. The chain links TRBV2 to TRBJ2-7; the table's D call of TRBD1 was not tested on the DNA. Germline assignment: CDR1 SNHLY and CDR2 FYNNEI. The CDR3 is 12 amino acids in total, end residues counted.

V gene TRBV28 combines with J gene TRBJ2-7; TRBD2 might be the D (6 bases). The length of the CDR3 is 14 residues. The germline CDR1 and CDR2 sequences are MDHEN and SYDVKM. V gave up 4 bases and J gave up 3 bases, with 13 bases separating them. The CDR3 DNA follows: TGTGCCAGCAGTTCCGGGACTCTATACTACGAGCAGTACTTC. It translates to CASSSGTLYYEQYF.

The rearrangement uses TRBV6-1 and TRBJ1-2; perhaps TRBD1 as D (5 bases). Germline CDR1 and CDR2: MNHNS and SASEGT. This CDR3 is 14 amino acids long. Trimming took 5 bases from V and 1 from J, leaving 11 bases between them. CDR3 in DNA: TGTGCCAGCAGTAAGGGACTGAGTAACTATGGCTACACCTTC. Its protein is CASSKGLSNYGYTF.

The chain couples TRBV7-3 to TRBJ1-1; tentative D call: TRBD1 (5 bases). V gave up 5 bases and J gave up 3 bases, with 10 bases separating them. The germline V gene encodes CDR1 SGHTA and CDR2 FQGTGA. The CDR3 contains 13 residues. The CDR3 protein is CASSLGGDTEAFF. The CDR3 nucleotides read TGTGCCAGCAGCCTCGGGGGGGACACTGAAGCTTTCTTT.

This chain joins TRBV2 and TRBJ1-5; D may be TRBD1 (6 bases). Per germline, CDR1 SNHLY and CDR2 FYNNEI. Trimming removed 6 bases at V and 0 bases at J, with 15 bases between. The CDR3 is 16 amino acids. The CDR3: CASRATGKASNQPQHF. The CDR3 DNA reads TGTGCCAGCAGAGCTACAGGGAAGGCTAGCAATCAGCCCCAGCATTTT.

DNA for the CDR3: TGTGCCAGCAGATCGACAGGGAACACCGGGGAGCTGTTTTTT. Its protein is CASRSTGNTGELFF. The chain is built from TRBV6-5 and TRBJ2-2; perhaps TRBD1 as D (6 bases). The CDR3 loop spans 14 amino acids. Germline assignment: CDR1 MNHEY and CDR2 SVGAGI. The V gene lost 6 bases and the J gene lost 1 base, with 9 bases spanning the gap.

The rearrangement joins TRBV7-2 to TRBJ2-7; TRBD2 matches 7 bases. The V segment lost 3 bases and the J segment 5 bases; nucleotides outside the gene matches: 10. CDR3 size: 15 residues. Germline V gene lookup returns CDR1 SGHTA and CDR2 FQGNSA. Here the CDR3 DNA reads TGTGCCAGCAGCTTCCCCCCGGCGGGAGTTAACGAGCAGTACTTC. Translating it yields CASSFPPAGVNEQYF.

V gene TRBV5-1 combines with J gene TRBJ2-5, with 12 bases that match TRBD2. Germline CDR1 is SGHRS and CDR2 is YFSETQ. The trim removed 3 bases at V and 2 bases at J, leaving 8 bases unmatched. This CDR3 spans 17 amino acids. This CDR3 is CASSSGRGLAGQETQYF. The CDR3 region has the DNA TGCGCCAGCAGCTCCGGGAGGGGACTAGCGGGTCAAGAGACCCAGTACTTC.

The chain joins TRBV19 to TRBJ1-3; 7 positions agree with TRBD1. The CDR3 is made up of 15 amino acids. The V and J ends lost 2 bases and 5 bases, in that order; junction bases with no gene match: 6. Germline CDR1 and CDR2: LNHDA and SQIVND (reference sequence). CDR3 amino acids: CASSIFGTARNTIYF. DNA for the CDR3: TGTGCCAGTAGTATATTCGGGACAGCCAGAAACACCATATATTTT. Filled out from reference TRBV19 and TRBJ1-3, the complete variable domain reads DGGITQSPKYLFRKEGQNVTLSCEQNLNHDAMYWYRQDPGQGLRLIYYSQIVNDFQKGDIAEGYSVSREKKESFPLTVTSAQKNPTAFYLCASSIFGTARNTIYFGEGSWLTVV.